Presented here are 19 T cell receptor beta chains from one specimen sequenced in a study of shared clonotypes between healthy human individuals. Sequenced by immunoSEQ multiplex PCR; TCRdb stores in-frame clones only, minus some. The sample holds over a million clones; 98% are singletons and the top ten take around 0.33%. Input material: naive CD4+ T cells sorted from blood. Subset meaning: CD45RA+ positively selected. The source of these receptors is a man younger than 45 in good health.

The J gene is TRBJ2-7, the V gene TRBV5-4; D gene uncertain. The CDR3 runs to 14 residues. The germline CDR1 and CDR2 sequences are SGHNT and YYREEE (reference sequence). The V gene lost 0 bases and the J gene lost 3 bases, with 10 bases spanning the gap. CDR3 nucleotides: TGTGCCAGCAGCTTGGGGGCGGAGATCTACGAGCAGTACTTC. This codes for CASSLGAEIYEQYF.

The chain recombines TRBV5-1 with TRBJ2-3; 7 bases match TRBD2. Germline assignment: CDR1 SGHRS and CDR2 YFSETQ. The CDR3 runs to 15 residues. The trim removed 3 bases at V and 3 bases at J, leaving 7 bases unmatched. The CDR3, as DNA: TGCGCCAGCAGCTCGCTCGGCGGGAGAACAGATACGCAGTATTTT. It codes for CASSSLGGRTDTQYF.

The J gene is TRBJ2-7, the V gene TRBV28; a possible D gene is TRBD1 (5 bases). Trimming pared 7 bases from V and 3 bases from J, leaving 16 bases between. This CDR3 contains 14 residues. Germline loops: CDR1 MDHEN, CDR2 SYDVKM. The CDR3 sequence is CASTPADTLYEQYF. The CDR3 DNA reads as TGTGCCAGCACCCCGGCGGACACTCTCTACGAGCAGTACTTC.

This chain uses TRBV6-1 with TRBJ2-5, with 14 bases fitting TRBD2. V dropped 6 bases and J dropped 5; count of bases not matched to a gene: 5. CDR3 length: 15 amino acids. Germline CDR1 is MNHNS and CDR2 is SASEGT. CDR3 nucleotide sequence: TGTGCCAGCAGCCCGGGACTAGCGGGAGCGGAGACCCAGTACTTC. Amino acid sequence: CASSPGLAGAETQYF.

The V call is TRBV4-1, the J call TRBJ2-7; perhaps TRBD1 as D (5 bases). V lost 3 bases and J lost 5, with 14 bases in between. The CDR3 contains 14 residues. CDR1 and CDR2 from the germline V gene are MGHRA and YSYEKL. This CDR3 reads CASSQPQGFHEQYF. CDR3 nucleotide sequence: TGCGCCAGCAGCCAGCCTCAGGGCTTTCACGAGCAGTACTTC.

This sequence joins TRBV5-1 and TRBJ2-3, with TRBD2 identical over 11 bases. V shed 0 bases and J 0 bases; nucleotides not matched to a gene: 9. The V gene's germline CDR1 is SGHRS and CDR2 YFSETQ. The CDR3 totals 19 residues. The chain's CDR3 is CASSLVLAGVGTSTDTQYF. CDR3 DNA sequence: TGCGCCAGCAGCTTGGTACTAGCGGGAGTCGGTACTAGCACAGATACGCAGTATTTT.

V and J are TRBV19 and TRBJ2-2; 7 bases are shared with TRBD1. This CDR3 spans 14 amino acids. Germline CDR1 reads LNHDA; CDR2 reads SQIVND (reference sequence). The trim removed 2 bases at V and 5 bases at J, leaving 2 bases unmatched. The CDR3 DNA reads TGTGCCAGTAGTATACAGGGGGTGACCGGGGAGCTGTTTTTT. Its translation is CASSIQGVTGELFF. The whole variable domain, filled in from reference TRBV19 and TRBJ2-2, reads DGGITQSPKYLFRKEGQNVTLSCEQNLNHDAMYWYRQDPGQGLRLIYYSQIVNDFQKGDIAEGYSVSREKKESFPLTVTSAQKNPTAFYLCASSIQGVTGELFFGEGSRLTVL.

On this clone itself: The same CDR3 arises from other DNA sequences in this sample as well. The rearrangement uses TRBV5-1 and TRBJ1-1, with 7 bases fitting TRBD1. This CDR3 region has 14 residues. V shed 3 bases, J shed 0 bases, and the junction held 2 bases outside the gene matches. Germline V CDR1 and CDR2: SGHRS, YFSETQ. CDR3 sequence (DNA): TGCGCCAGCAGCTCGACAGGGCTGAACACTGAAGCTTTCTTT. As protein: CASSSTGLNTEAFF.

This chain joins TRBV6-5 and TRBJ2-2, with D possibly matching TRBD1 (6 bases). V lost 4 bases to trimming and J lost 3 bases, with 12 bases between them. The CDR3 is made up of 15 amino acids. The V gene's germline CDR1 is MNHEY and CDR2 SVGAGI. The DNA of the CDR3 is TGTGCCAGCAGTTGGATGACAGGATACACCGGGGAGCTGTTTTTT. This gives the protein CASSWMTGYTGELFF.

Points on this clone: Other DNA sequences in the same sample also yield this CDR3. The V gene is TRBV7-9, the J gene TRBJ2-1; TRBD2 matches at 7 bases. Germline V gene sequence: CDR1 SEHNR, CDR2 FQNEAQ (reference sequence). The J segment lost 0 bases and the V segment lost 6 bases, leaving 5 bases of the junction unmatched. This CDR3 spans 15 amino acids. CDR3 in amino acids: CASSLLATSYNEQFF. The CDR3 DNA follows: TGTGCCAGCAGTCTACTAGCGACCTCCTACAATGAGCAGTTCTTC.

The genes are TRBV5-1 and TRBJ1-1; D is unclear. The V gene's germline CDR1 is SGHRS and CDR2 YFSETQ. The V gene lost 2 bases and the J gene lost 0 bases, with 14 bases spanning the gap. The CDR3 spans 16 residues. CDR3 region: CASSLYTSPLNTEAFF. DNA for the CDR3: TGCGCCAGCAGCTTATACACCTCACCCCTGAACACTGAAGCTTTCTTT.

This rearrangement joins TRBV9 to TRBJ2-1; 7 nucleotides align to TRBD1. The CDR3 is 16 amino acids. J lost 7 bases, V lost 3 bases, and 13 bases had no gene match. Germline CDR1 SGDLS, CDR2 YYNGEE. DNA for the CDR3: TGTGCCAGCAGCGAGACAGGGAATGGCCCGAGAAATGAGCAGTTCTTC. It specifies CASSETGNGPRNEQFF. The complete variable domain, with remaining parts taken from reference TRBV9 and TRBJ2-1, reads DSGVTQTPKHLITATGQRVTLRCSPRSGDLSVYWYQQSLDQGLQFLIQYYNGEERAKGNILERFSAQQFPDLHSELNLSSLELGDSALYFCASSETGNGPRNEQFFGPGTRLTVL.

The V gene is TRBV28, the J gene TRBJ2-7; D unresolved. The CDR3 covers 13 residues. From germline, CDR1 is MDHEN and CDR2 SYDVKM. Trimming took off 1 base at V and 1 base at J, with 5 bases between the two ends. The DNA for the CDR3 is TGTGCCAGCAGTTTATTTAGGTCCTACGAGCAGTACTTC. This codes for CASSLFRSYEQYF.

The CDR3 bases are TGCAGCGTTGAGGCAGTTGAGCAGTTCTTC. Translated: CSVEAVEQFF. The chain is built from TRBV29-1 and TRBJ2-1; no clear D gene. Trimming pared 3 bases from V and 9 bases from J, leaving 6 bases between. From germline, CDR1 is SQVTM and CDR2 ANQGSEA. The CDR3 covers 10 residues.

The rearrangement links TRBV7-9 to TRBJ2-7, with TRBD2 identical over 9 bases. The CDR3 spans 16 residues. Looked up from germline, CDR1 is SEHNR and CDR2 is FQNEAQ (reference sequence). J was trimmed by 7 bases and V by 3 bases; bases with no gene match: 13. CDR3 loop: CASSFRGGRAAGEQYF. The CDR3 bases are TGTGCCAGCAGCTTTAGAGGCGGGAGGGCCGCGGGAGAGCAGTACTTC.

The CDR3 spells CASSVAGVTGELFF. The CDR3 nucleotides are TGTGCCAGCAGCGTAGCTGGGGTTACCGGGGAGCTGTTTTTT. The chain employs TRBV9 and TRBJ2-2, with no clear D. Germline values: CDR1 SGDLS, CDR2 YYNGEE. The CDR3 runs to 14 residues. Trimming pared 0 bases from V and 5 bases from J, leaving 8 bases between.

The chain is built from TRBV5-4 and TRBJ2-2; D not resolved. Germline CDR1 SGHNT, CDR2 YYREEE (reference sequence). The length of the CDR3 is 14 residues. Trimming took off 4 bases at V and 3 bases at J, with 10 bases between the two ends. The CDR3 is CASSPGSYTGELFF. Here the CDR3 DNA reads TGTGCCAGCAGCCCCGGCTCTTACACCGGGGAGCTGTTTTTT.

This chain connects TRBV9 to TRBJ2-5; D is possibly TRBD2 (5 bases). The germline V and J ends were trimmed by 3 bases and 5 bases, with 11 bases remaining between them. The CDR3 sequence is 13 residues long. CDR1 is SGDLS, CDR2 YYNGEE, per germline. The CDR3 is CASSEGSFETQYF. DNA for the CDR3: TGTGCCAGCAGCGAAGGGAGCTTCGAGACCCAGTACTTC.

The chain carries TRBV18 and TRBJ2-3; weak D call: TRBD2 (5 bases). The CDR3 length is 15 residues. Germline V gene lookup returns CDR1 KGHSH and CDR2 LQKENI. V lost 0 bases to trimming and J lost 6 bases, with 13 bases between them. In DNA form, the CDR3 reads TGTGCCAGCTCACCACCATCGCTAGCTACCGATACGCAGTATTTT. It encodes CASSPPSLATDTQYF.